This passage covers 12 T cell receptor beta chains from one sample sequenced in a study of cytomegalovirus exposure and HLA in healthy donors. The PCR was carried out with 60 Vbeta primers and 13 Jbeta primers. Repertoires were generated with immunoSEQ multiplex PCR, while TCRdb's copy carries only in-frame clones and drops some. The sample includes some 85,000 clones, around 81% of them seen just once. The sample comprised PBMCs. These receptors all come from a young man in good health and CMV-seropositive.

The chain joins TRBV5-1 to TRBJ2-2, with 7 bases fitting TRBD2. The CDR3 length is 12 residues. Germline CDR1 is SGHRS and CDR2 is YFSETQ. Trimming took 6 bases from V and 7 from J; bases not matched to a gene: 3. CDR3 DNA: TGCGCCAGCACCCCGGGGGGCGGGGAGCTGTTTTTT. The encoded protein is CASTPGGGELFF.

J is TRBJ1-1 and V is TRBV6-5, with D unresolved. This CDR3 contains 13 residues. From germline, CDR1 is MNHEY and CDR2 SVGAGI. V dropped 5 bases and J dropped 2 bases, with 9 bases sitting between them. The CDR3 protein is CASSPHQNTEAFF. CDR3 DNA: TGTGCCAGCAGTCCCCATCAAAACACTGAAGCTTTCTTT.

The chain is built from TRBV15 and TRBJ1-2, with no clear D. CDR1 LNHNV and CDR2 YYDKDF come from the germline V gene (reference sequence). The CDR3 totals 15 residues. V shed 0 bases and J shed 8 bases, with 16 bases lying between them. The CDR3, as DNA: TGTGCCACCAGCAGAGATTTCTCGGGGAATCAAGGCTACACCTTC. Protein product: CATSRDFSGNQGYTF.

The genes are TRBV7-9 and TRBJ2-1; D gene unclear. CDR3 length: 16 amino acids. Germline lookup yields CDR1 SEHNR and CDR2 FQNEAQ (reference sequence). Trimming removed 4 bases at V and 2 bases at J, with 15 bases between. The CDR3 sequence is CASSSQLGVTYNEQFF. The CDR3 nucleotides are TGTGCCAGCAGCTCGCAACTTGGTGTAACCTACAATGAGCAGTTCTTC.

The chain carries TRBV7-9 and TRBJ1-2; tentative D call: TRBD1 (5 bases). Germline V CDR1 and CDR2: SEHNR, FQNEAQ (reference sequence). CDR3 length: 14 residues. V was pared by 5 bases and J by 2 bases, with 12 bases between. CDR3 amino acids: CASSPLAGNYGYTF. The CDR3 DNA sequence: TGTGCCAGCAGCCCGCTGGCAGGGAACTATGGCTACACCTTC.

This clone was detected a few times. The chain recombines TRBV19 with TRBJ2-7; D gene uncertain. Trimming shortened V by 1 base and J by 6 bases, and 10 bases separated the two germline ends. The CDR3 runs 13 residues. In germline, CDR1 is LNHDA, CDR2 SQIVND (reference sequence). CDR3 region: CASSIGFSPEQYF. CDR3 bases: TGTGCCAGTAGTATAGGGTTCAGTCCCGAGCAGTACTTC.

The J gene is TRBJ2-7, the V gene TRBV11-3; 7 nucleotides match TRBD1. CDR1 SGHNT and CDR2 YENEEA come from the germline V gene. Losses at the gene ends were 4 bases for V and 7 bases for J; bases not matched to a gene: 7. This CDR3 comprises 13 residues. The CDR3 nucleotides read TGTGCCAGCAGCTCAACGACAGGGTGGGAGCAGTACTTC. Protein: CASSSTTGWEQYF.

The chain joins TRBV28 to TRBJ2-7, with 12 bases fitting TRBD2. The CDR3 contains 14 residues. CDR1 is MDHEN, CDR2 SYDVKM, per germline. The V gene end was trimmed by 5 bases and the J gene end by 4 bases; junction bases not matched to a gene: 3. The CDR3 bases are TGTGCCAGCAGTGCTAGCGGGAGGGCTTACGAGCAGTACTTC. It translates to CASSASGRAYEQYF.

This clone has just a few counts. V usage is TRBV6-1 and J usage is TRBJ1-2, with a weak D call TRBD1 (5 bases). The CDR3 contains 13 residues. Germline V lookup: CDR1 MNHNS, CDR2 SASEGT. Between the trimmed V and J ends, which lost 2 bases and 3 bases, there was a span of 7 bases. The CDR3 nucleotides are TGTGCCAGCAGTGAAAACAGGTACTATGGCTACACCTTC. This sequence encodes CASSENRYYGYTF.

The J gene is TRBJ2-7, the V gene TRBV21-1; the table's D call of TRBD1 was not tested on the DNA. TRBV21-1 is marked as a pseudogene. The CDR3 is made up of 14 amino acids. The CDR3 is CASTNRQGAYEQYF. CDR3 DNA: TGTGCCAGCACCAACCGACAGGGGGCATACGAGCAGTACTTC.

This sequence joins TRBV7-9 and TRBJ2-7; no clear D gene. CDR1 is SEHNR and CDR2 is FQNEAQ in the germline V gene (reference sequence). V was shortened by 5 bases and J by 2 bases, with 16 bases between the two germline ends. This CDR3 has 15 residues. The CDR3 here is CASSPSTEAAYEQYF. CDR3 DNA sequence: TGTGCCAGCAGCCCTTCGACCGAGGCCGCCTACGAGCAGTACTTC. The whole variable domain, remainder taken from reference TRBV7-9 and TRBJ2-7, is DTGVSQNPRHKITKRGQNVTFRCDPISEHNRLYWYRQTLGQGPEFLTYFQNEAQLEKSRLLSDRFSAERPKGSFSTLEIQRTEQGDSAMYLCASSPSTEAAYEQYFGPGTRLTVT.

This clone was seen more than once but under ten times. The J gene is TRBJ1-4, the V gene TRBV6-1, with D tentatively TRBD1 (6 bases). The germline CDR1 and CDR2 sequences are MNHNS and SASEGT. Trimming stripped 5 bases from V and 3 bases from J, with 13 bases between. CDR3 size: 15 residues. In nucleotides, the CDR3 is TGTGCCAGCAGTCAATCAGCAGGGGCTAATGAAAAACTGTTTTTT. It codes for CASSQSAGANEKLFF.